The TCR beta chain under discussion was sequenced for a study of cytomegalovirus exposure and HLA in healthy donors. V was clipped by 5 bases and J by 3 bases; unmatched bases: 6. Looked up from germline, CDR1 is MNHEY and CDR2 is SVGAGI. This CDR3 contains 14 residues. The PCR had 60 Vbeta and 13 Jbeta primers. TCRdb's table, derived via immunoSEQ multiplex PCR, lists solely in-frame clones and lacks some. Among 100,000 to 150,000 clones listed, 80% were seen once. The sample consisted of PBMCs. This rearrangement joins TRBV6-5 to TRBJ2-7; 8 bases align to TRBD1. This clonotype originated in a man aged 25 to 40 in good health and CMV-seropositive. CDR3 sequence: CASSTRDRSYEQYF. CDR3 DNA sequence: TGTGCCAGCAGTACCCGGGACAGGAGCTACGAGCAGTACTTC.